These 20 T cell receptor beta chains share one sample of origin, sequenced in a study of blood T cell repertoires in COVID-19. Profiled with immunoSEQ multiplex PCR; TCRdb holds only in-frame clones, not every one. The sample holds 120,000 to 150,000 clones, roughly 76% seen once. The sequencing input was peripheral blood. Receptors originate from a man at least 80 years old with acute or convalescent COVID-19.

This chain joins TRBV7-9 and TRBJ2-1, with D maybe TRBD1 (5 bases). Germline assignment: CDR1 SEHNR and CDR2 FQNEAQ (reference sequence). The CDR3 is made up of 14 amino acids. Trimming stripped 3 bases from V and 5 bases from J, with 11 bases between. The CDR3 nucleotides read TGTGCCAGCAGCTTGGCAGGGTGGCACAATGAGCAGTTCTTC. It specifies CASSLAGWHNEQFF.

V and J are TRBV28 and TRBJ2-1; perhaps TRBD2 as D (5 bases). Trimming took off 1 base at V and 9 bases at J, with 7 bases between the two ends. Germline V CDR1 and CDR2: MDHEN, SYDVKM. The CDR3 spans 12 residues. The CDR3 DNA reads TGTGCCAGCAGTTTATTGGCGGGTGAGCAGTTCTTC. Translated, it gives CASSLLAGEQFF.

This clone came up a few times. V is TRBV7-2 and J is TRBJ1-1; D is unclear. The CDR3 runs to 13 residues. V lost 5 bases to trimming and J lost 5 bases, with 12 bases between them. CDR1 is SGHTA and CDR2 is FQGNSA in the germline V gene. The CDR3 DNA reads as TGTGCCAGCAGCGGCGTAGTGAGGACTGAAGCTTTCTTT. Residues: CASSGVVRTEAFF.

This chain links TRBV7-3 with TRBJ2-1, with 9 nucleotides matching TRBD2. Germline CDR1 SGHTA, CDR2 FQGTGA. The CDR3 runs to 15 residues. Trimming cost V 5 bases and J 7 bases; bases outside gene matches: 9. Here the CDR3 reads CASSSVAGAGNEQFF. CDR3 sequence (DNA): TGTGCCAGCAGCAGCGTAGCGGGGGCGGGTAATGAGCAGTTCTTC.

This chain links TRBV5-1 with TRBJ1-1, with D possibly being TRBD1 (6 bases). Germline V gives CDR1 SGHRS, CDR2 YFSETQ. The V end was cut by 1 base, the J end by 1 base, with 8 bases between. CDR3 length: 14 amino acids. The CDR3 reads CASSLTGWNTEAFF. CDR3 nucleotide sequence: TGCGCCAGCAGCTTGACAGGGTGGAACACTGAAGCTTTCTTT.

The CDR3 here is CASRGTTLIKETQYF. The CDR3 DNA reads TGTGCCAGCAGAGGGACTACGCTCATCAAAGAGACCCAGTACTTC. V gene TRBV7-9 combines with J gene TRBJ2-7; 7 positions agree with TRBD2. The assigned J gene may be wrong: the sequence end matches TRBJ2-5 better. Germline values: CDR1 SEHNR, CDR2 FQNEAQ (reference sequence). The CDR3 has 15 amino acids.

The chain carries TRBV11-2 and TRBJ1-2; 7 bases are a match to TRBD1. This CDR3 has 14 residues. CDR1 is SGHAT and CDR2 is FQNNGV in the germline V gene. V shed 0 bases and J 6 bases; nucleotides not matched to a gene: 4. Here the CDR3 DNA reads TGTGCCAGCAGCTTAGAGGCAGGGGGAAATGGCTACACCTTC. It translates to CASSLEAGGNGYTF.

This chain uses TRBV3-1 (or the pseudogene TRBV3-2) with TRBJ2-5, with TRBD2 matching 12 bases. The junction had 4 bases not matched to a gene; V was cut back by 2 bases and J by 6 bases. The CDR3 totals 15 residues. Germline CDR1 reads LGHDT; CDR2 reads YNNKEL (reference sequence). The chain's CDR3 is CASSQLAGGLKTQYF. The CDR3 DNA is TGTGCCAGCAGCCAACTAGCGGGGGGGTTGAAGACCCAGTACTTC.

V gene TRBV7-2 combines with J gene TRBJ2-5; TRBD1 matches at 9 bases. From germline, CDR1 is SGHTA and CDR2 FQGNSA. The CDR3 sequence is 14 residues long. With 5 bases clipped from V and 5 bases from J, the junction kept 6 bases outside the gene matches. CDR3 loop: CASSQTGGRETQYF. CDR3 in DNA: TGTGCCAGCAGCCAAACAGGGGGCCGGGAGACCCAGTACTTC.

In its sample, this clone was seen once. The V gene is TRBV28, the J gene TRBJ1-2; no clear D. V lost 2 bases to trimming and J lost 1 base, with 8 bases between them. CDR1 and CDR2 (germline): MDHEN, SYDVKM. This CDR3 has 14 amino acids. The CDR3 region has the DNA TGTGCCAGCAGTTTAAACAGAGTTAACTATGGCTACACCTTC. Residues: CASSLNRVNYGYTF.

This clone came up a few times. The chain couples TRBV6-5 to TRBJ2-2; 8 nucleotides align to TRBD1. Trimming cost V 6 bases and J 4 bases; bases outside gene matches: 4. The CDR3 is made up of 14 amino acids. Looked up from germline, CDR1 is MNHEY and CDR2 is SVGAGI. Written as DNA, the CDR3 is TGTGCCAGCAGCTTTGACAGGGGCACCGGGGAGCTGTTTTTT. It codes for CASSFDRGTGELFF.

This clone was picked up a small number of times. The chain has TRBV29-1 and TRBJ1-1; weak D call: TRBD1 (6 bases). The CDR3 is 14 residues long. Trimming took 7 bases from V and 2 from J, leaving 17 bases between them. CDR1 SQVTM and CDR2 ANQGSEA come from the germline V gene. In DNA, the CDR3 is TGCAGCGCGCGAAAGGACGGGACAAACACTGAAGCTTTCTTT. As protein: CSARKDGTNTEAFF.

The rearrangement uses TRBV9 and TRBJ2-7, with 7 bases that match TRBD1. Trimming removed 3 bases from V and 2 bases from J; junction bases left unmatched: 5. CDR1 SGDLS and CDR2 YYNGEE come from the germline V gene. This CDR3 has 14 residues. In nucleotides, the CDR3 is TGTGCCAGCAGCGCGGGTGGGACAGCCTACGAGCAGTACTTC. Translating gives CASSAGGTAYEQYF. Variable domain in full (rest from reference TRBV9 and TRBJ2-7): DSGVTQTPKHLITATGQRVTLRCSPRSGDLSVYWYQQSLDQGLQFLIQYYNGEERAKGNILERFSAQQFPDLHSELNLSSLELGDSALYFCASSAGGTAYEQYFGPGTRLTVT.

The chain couples TRBV6-5 to TRBJ2-7; 10 bases are shared with TRBD1. The germline gives CDR1 MNHEY, CDR2 SVGAGI. This CDR3 comprises 14 residues. Trimming cost V 6 bases and J 3 bases; bases outside gene matches: 5. The CDR3 loop reads CASRDGTGDYEQYF. The CDR3, as DNA: TGTGCCAGCAGGGACGGGACAGGGGACTACGAGCAGTACTTC.

The chain employs TRBV5-1 and TRBJ2-1; TRBD1 matches at 8 bases. The CDR3 runs to 15 residues. J was trimmed by 9 bases and V by 0 bases; bases with no gene match: 8. Germline V lookup: CDR1 SGHRS, CDR2 YFSETQ. This chain's CDR3 is CASSLGGTGTPEQFF. The CDR3, as DNA: TGCGCCAGCAGCTTGGGTGGGACAGGAACACCTGAGCAGTTCTTC.

The DNA of the CDR3 is TGTGCCATCAGGCCAGGACAGGGGAACTATGGCTACACCTTC. This sequence encodes CAIRPGQGNYGYTF. V and J are TRBV10-3 and TRBJ1-2; 9 bases map to TRBD1. This CDR3 has 14 amino acids. V dropped 6 bases and J dropped 2; count of bases not matched to a gene: 4. The germline V gene has CDR1 ENHRY and CDR2 SYGVKD.

The V gene is TRBV20-1, the J gene TRBJ2-3; 8 nucleotides match TRBD1. CDR3 size: 15 residues. CDR1 and CDR2 from the germline V gene are DFQATT and SNEGSKA (reference sequence). The trim removed 3 bases at V and 1 base at J, leaving 6 bases unmatched. CDR3 DNA: TGCAGTGCTAGTTTACCGGGACAGGGCACAGATACGCAGTATTTT. It codes for CSASLPGQGTDTQYF.

CDR3 sequence: CASSEPYQETQYF. Written as DNA, the CDR3 is TGTGCCAGCAGTGAACCGTACCAAGAGACCCAGTACTTC. The V gene is TRBV6-1, the J gene TRBJ2-5; no firm D call. The length of the CDR3 is 13 residues. Per germline, CDR1 MNHNS and CDR2 SASEGT. Trimming removed 2 bases at V and 0 bases at J, with 4 bases between.

This clone was recorded only once. In nucleotides, the CDR3 is TGCGCCAGCACCCGGGAGGGGCAAGAGACCCAGTACTTC. As protein: CASTREGQETQYF. V usage is TRBV5-1 and J usage is TRBJ2-5; the match to TRBD2 covers 8 bases. Per the germline V gene, CDR1 is SGHRS and CDR2 is YFSETQ. The CDR3 loop spans 13 amino acids. V trimming: 6 bases; J trimming: 2 bases; junction bases outside the gene matches: 3. The entire variable domain, with the rest obtained from reference TRBV5-1 and TRBJ2-5, is as follows: KAGVTQTPRYLIKTRGQQVTLSCSPISGHRSVSWYQQTPGQGLQFLFEYFSETQRNKGNFPGRFSGRQFSNSRSEMNVSTLELGDSALYLCASTREGQETQYFGPGTRLLVL.

The rearrangement uses TRBV29-1 and TRBJ2-1; D ambiguous. Germline CDR1 reads SQVTM; CDR2 reads ANQGSEA. This CDR3 is built from 13 residues. Between the trimmed V and J ends, which lost 1 base and 5 bases, there was a span of 9 bases. The CDR3 loop is CSVEASIDNEQFF. The DNA for the CDR3 is TGCAGCGTTGAAGCGAGCATCGACAATGAGCAGTTCTTC.